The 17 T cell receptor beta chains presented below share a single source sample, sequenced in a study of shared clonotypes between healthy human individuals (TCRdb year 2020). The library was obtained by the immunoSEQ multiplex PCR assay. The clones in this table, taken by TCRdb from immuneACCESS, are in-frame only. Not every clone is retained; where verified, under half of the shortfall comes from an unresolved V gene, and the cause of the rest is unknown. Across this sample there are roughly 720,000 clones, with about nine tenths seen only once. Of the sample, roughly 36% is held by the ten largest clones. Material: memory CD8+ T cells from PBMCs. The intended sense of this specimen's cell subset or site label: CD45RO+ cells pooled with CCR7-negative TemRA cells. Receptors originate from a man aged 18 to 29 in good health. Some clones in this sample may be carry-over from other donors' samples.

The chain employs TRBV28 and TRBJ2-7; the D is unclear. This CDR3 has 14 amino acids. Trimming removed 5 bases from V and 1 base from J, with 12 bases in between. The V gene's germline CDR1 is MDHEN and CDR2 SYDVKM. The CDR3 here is CASSLKKFSYEQYF. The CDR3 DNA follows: TGTGCCAGCAGTCTCAAGAAATTTTCCTACGAGCAGTACTTC.

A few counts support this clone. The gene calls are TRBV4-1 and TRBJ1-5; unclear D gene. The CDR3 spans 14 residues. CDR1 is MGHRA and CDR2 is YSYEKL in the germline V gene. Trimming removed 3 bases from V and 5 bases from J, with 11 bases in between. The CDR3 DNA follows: TGCGCCAGCAGCCACCGCGGACCGGATCAGCCCCAGCATTTT. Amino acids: CASSHRGPDQPQHF.

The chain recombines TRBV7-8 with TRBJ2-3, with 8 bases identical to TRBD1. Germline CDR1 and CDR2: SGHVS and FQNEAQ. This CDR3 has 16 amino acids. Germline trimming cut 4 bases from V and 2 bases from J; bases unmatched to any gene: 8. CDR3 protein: CASSSIRTGYTDTQYF. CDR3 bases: TGTGCCAGCAGCTCCATCCGGACAGGGTACACAGATACGCAGTATTTT.

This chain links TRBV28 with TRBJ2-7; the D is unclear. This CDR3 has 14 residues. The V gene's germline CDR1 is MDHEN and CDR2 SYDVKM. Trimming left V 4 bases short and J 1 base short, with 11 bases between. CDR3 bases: TGTGCCAGCAGTTCCGGTCAACCATCCTACGAGCAGTACTTC. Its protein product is CASSSGQPSYEQYF.

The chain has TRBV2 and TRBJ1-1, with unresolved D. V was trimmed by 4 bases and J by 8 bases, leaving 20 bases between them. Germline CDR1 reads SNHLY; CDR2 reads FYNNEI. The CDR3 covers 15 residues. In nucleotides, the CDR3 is TGTGCCAGCAGTGCCCGGCAAACTCGACTGGGAGAAGCTTTCTTT. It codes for CASSARQTRLGEAFF.

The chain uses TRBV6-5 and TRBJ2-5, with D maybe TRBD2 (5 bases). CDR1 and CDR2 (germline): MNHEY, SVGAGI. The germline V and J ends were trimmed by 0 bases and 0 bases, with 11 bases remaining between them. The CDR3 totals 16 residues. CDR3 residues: CASSYSPDYNQETQYF. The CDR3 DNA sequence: TGTGCCAGCAGTTACTCCCCAGACTACAACCAAGAGACCCAGTACTTC.

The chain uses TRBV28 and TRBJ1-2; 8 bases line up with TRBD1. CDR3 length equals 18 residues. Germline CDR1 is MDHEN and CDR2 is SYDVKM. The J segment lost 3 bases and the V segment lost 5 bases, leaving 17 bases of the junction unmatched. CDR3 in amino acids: CASSPRYRGIGIDYGYTF. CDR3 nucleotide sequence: TGTGCCAGCAGTCCACGGTACAGGGGGATAGGAATAGACTATGGCTACACCTTC.

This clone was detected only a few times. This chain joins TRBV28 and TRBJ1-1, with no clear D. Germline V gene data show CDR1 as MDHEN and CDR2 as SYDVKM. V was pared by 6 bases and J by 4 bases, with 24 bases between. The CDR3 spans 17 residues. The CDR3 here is CASSPIGIGRAPTEAFF. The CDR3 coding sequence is TGTGCCAGCAGCCCTATTGGGATAGGGAGGGCCCCCACTGAAGCTTTCTTT.

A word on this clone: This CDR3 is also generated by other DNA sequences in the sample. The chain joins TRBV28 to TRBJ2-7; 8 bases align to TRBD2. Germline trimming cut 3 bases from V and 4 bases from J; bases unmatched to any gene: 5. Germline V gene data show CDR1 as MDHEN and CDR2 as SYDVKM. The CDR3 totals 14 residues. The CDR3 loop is CASSLGTRGYEQYF. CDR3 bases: TGTGCCAGCAGTTTGGGGACTAGGGGGTACGAGCAGTACTTC. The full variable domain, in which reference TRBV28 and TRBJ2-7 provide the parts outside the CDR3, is DVKVTQSSRYLVKRTGEKVFLECVQDMDHENMFWYRQDPGLGLRLIYFSYDVKMKEKGDIPEGYSVSREKKERFSLILESASTNQTSMYLCASSLGTRGYEQYFGPGTRLTVT.

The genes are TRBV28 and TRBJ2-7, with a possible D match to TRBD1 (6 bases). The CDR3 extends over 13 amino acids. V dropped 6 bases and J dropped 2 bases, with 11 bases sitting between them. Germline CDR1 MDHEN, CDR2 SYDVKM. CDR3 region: CASRDRLTYEQYF. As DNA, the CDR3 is TGTGCCAGCAGGGACAGACTCACCTACGAGCAGTACTTC.

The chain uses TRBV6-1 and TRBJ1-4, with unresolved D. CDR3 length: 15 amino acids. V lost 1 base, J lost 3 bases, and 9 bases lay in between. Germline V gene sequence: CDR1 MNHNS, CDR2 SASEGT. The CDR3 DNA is TGTGCCAGCAGTGAAGGGGGATGGGCTAATGAAAAACTGTTTTTT. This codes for CASSEGGWANEKLFF.

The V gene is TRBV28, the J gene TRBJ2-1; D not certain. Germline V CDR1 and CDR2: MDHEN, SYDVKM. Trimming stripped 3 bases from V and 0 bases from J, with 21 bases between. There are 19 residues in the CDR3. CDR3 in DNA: TGTGCCAGCAGTTTGATACGGACCAGGCAAACAGTCTCCTACAATGAGCAGTTCTTC. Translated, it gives CASSLIRTRQTVSYNEQFF. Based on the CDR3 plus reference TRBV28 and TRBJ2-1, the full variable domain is DVKVTQSSRYLVKRTGEKVFLECVQDMDHENMFWYRQDPGLGLRLIYFSYDVKMKEKGDIPEGYSVSREKKERFSLILESASTNQTSMYLCASSLIRTRQTVSYNEQFFGPGTRLTVL.

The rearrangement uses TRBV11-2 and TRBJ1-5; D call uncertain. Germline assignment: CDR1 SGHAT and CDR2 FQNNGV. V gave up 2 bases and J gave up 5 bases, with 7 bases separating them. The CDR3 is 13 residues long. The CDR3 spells CASSLYLDQPQHF. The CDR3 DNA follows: TGTGCCAGCAGCTTATACCTCGATCAGCCCCAGCATTTT. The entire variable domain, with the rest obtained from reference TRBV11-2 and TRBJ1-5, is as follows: EAGVAQSPRYKIIEKRQSVAFWCNPISGHATLYWYQQILGQGPKLLIQFQNNGVVDDSQLPKDRFSAERLKGVDSTLKIQPAKLEDSAVYLCASSLYLDQPQHFGDGTRLSIL.

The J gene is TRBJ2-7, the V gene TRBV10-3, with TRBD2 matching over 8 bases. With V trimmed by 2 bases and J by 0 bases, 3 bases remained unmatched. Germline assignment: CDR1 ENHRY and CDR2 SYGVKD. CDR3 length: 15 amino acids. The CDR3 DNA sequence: TGTGCCATCAGTGAGACTACTAGCGGCTCCTACGAGCAGTACTTC. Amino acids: CAISETTSGSYEQYF.

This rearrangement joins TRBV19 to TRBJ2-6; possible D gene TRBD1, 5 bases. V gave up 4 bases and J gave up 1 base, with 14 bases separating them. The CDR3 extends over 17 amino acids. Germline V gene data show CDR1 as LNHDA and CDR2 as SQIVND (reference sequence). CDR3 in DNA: TGTGCCAGTAGTACGCCACTCGACAGATCTGGGGCCAACGTCCTGACTTTC. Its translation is CASSTPLDRSGANVLTF.

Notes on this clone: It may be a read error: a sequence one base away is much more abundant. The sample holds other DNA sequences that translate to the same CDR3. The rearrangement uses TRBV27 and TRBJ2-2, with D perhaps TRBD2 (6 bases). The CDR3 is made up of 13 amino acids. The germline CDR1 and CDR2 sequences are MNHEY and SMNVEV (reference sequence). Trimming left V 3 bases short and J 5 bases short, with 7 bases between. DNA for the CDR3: TGTGCCAGCAGTTTCCGGGGGACCGGGGAGCTGTTTTTT. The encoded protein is CASSFRGTGELFF.

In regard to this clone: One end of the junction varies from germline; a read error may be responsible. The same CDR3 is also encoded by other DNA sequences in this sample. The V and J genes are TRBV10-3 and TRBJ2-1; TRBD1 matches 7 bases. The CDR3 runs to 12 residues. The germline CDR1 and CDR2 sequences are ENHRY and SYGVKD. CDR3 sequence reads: CAISAGGNEQFF. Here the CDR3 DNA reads TGTGCCATTAGTGCAGGGGGAAATGAGCAGTTCTTC.